The following is a TCR beta chain sequence with its context. Produced via immunoSEQ multiplex PCR; TCRdb's table is partial and in-frame only. The data contain fewer than 250,000 clones, roughly four fifths of them singletons. This record belongs to a study of blood T cell repertoires in COVID-19. The CDR3 extends over 15 amino acids. The V gene lost 0 bases and the J gene lost 1 base, with 9 bases spanning the gap. Germline V lookup: CDR1 MNHEY, CDR2 SVGAGI. The source of this sequence is a middle-aged woman who had been exposed to COVID-19. The genes are TRBV6-5 and TRBJ1-1; D gene ambiguous. Sequencing was carried out using PBMCs or T cells enriched from blood (not recorded which). The CDR3, as DNA: TGTGCCAGCAGTTACTCGATCACAGAGAACACTGAAGCTTTCTTT. Protein: CASSYSITENTEAFF.